The present entry profiles one T cell receptor beta chain with its context. Combining a sample-barcoded 5' primer with a J-beta primer mix, a second PCR ran for roughly 6 to 12 cycles. One entry per CDR3 protein, called by TCRdb with MiXCR from the 5' RACE reads. The sample gives about 640,000 distinct CDR3 sequences, approximately 59% of which show up once; over 30% is in the top ten. This entry is derived from a study of blood T cells in healthy people across ages. The length of the CDR3 is 17 residues. The J segment lost 3 bases and the V segment lost 5 bases, leaving 8 bases of the junction unmatched. The germline gives CDR1 DFQATT, CDR2 SNEGSKA (reference sequence). Donors gave ten milliliters of peripheral blood apiece.

The V and J genes are TRBV20-1 and TRBJ2-4; 15 positions agree with TRBD2. This sequence was found in a man aged 55 to 70 in good health. The sequencing input was blood. This chain's CDR3 is CSALGLAGGLGKNIQYF. CDR3 sequence (DNA): TGCAGTGCTCTAGGACTAGCGGGGGGGCTGGGCAAAAACATTCAGTACTTC.